Described below is a single TCR beta chain sequence and its context. It lacks a known antigen. Base qualities are not at hand, and no much larger clone is one base apart. The record originates from a study of blood T cell repertoires in COVID-19 (dated by TCRdb to about 2020). For the study in its entirety: The collaborator samples originated in the United States, Italy and Spain and spanned the acute and convalescent phases of COVID-19. The repertoires were released in a freely available public database intended as a resource for research on the immune response to SARS-CoV-2. Subjects who had been exposed to COVID-19, were actively infected with it, or had recovered from it provided the deeply sampled blood TCRbeta repertoires that made up the dataset. The material from the prospective study consisted of cDNA or gDNA derived from T cells, B-cell-depleted T cells, or PBMCs. Sample metadata almost always included a de-identified subject ID, COVID-19 status, age in years and sex. HLA class I and class II types, where available, came from metadata supplied by the sample provider rather than from assay-based typing. The samples were drawn from two sources: the first 160 participants of the ongoing ImmuneRACE study, and over 950 subjects contributed by 6 global collaborators.

TCRbeta CDR3 regions were amplified from genomic DNA using the immunoSEQ Assay, a bias-controlled multiplex PCR. On the study's bioinformatics: Within the assay, amplification of reference gene primers was used to estimate how many nucleated cells each sample contained. To quantify the absolute abundance of each unique TCRbeta CDR3 rearrangement, sequence reads were collapsed and filtered. Productive Simpson clonality was computed per sample as the square root of Simpson's diversity index over productive rearrangements. Not all clones reach the TCRdb copy of this immuneACCESS table, which keeps in-frame sequences only. Checked studies attribute under half of the gap to unresolved V genes and leave the rest unexplained. The V and J calls and clone size are taken from that table; D and trimming were inferred from the DNA. For this sample there are about 16,000 clones; approximately 80% appear just once. The top ten hold about 27% of the sample.

Study-level results and caveats: How much clinical and demographic metadata was included differed by source and by participant, and the metadata was provided uncurated.

V gives up 5 bases and J gives up 1 base, and the segment between their germline ends measures 12 bases. From its cysteine to its phenylalanine, the CDR3 spans 16 amino acids. Left in the record is the CDR3 DNA by itself, 48 bases read in frame from the first base. CDR1 WNHNN and CDR2 SYGVQD were looked up in the germline V gene (reference sequence). Each collaborating institution followed its own protocols to collect whole blood in K2EDTA tubes. For TCRbeta analysis, collaborator samples were shipped as frozen whole blood, as isolated PBMCs, or as DNA extracted from either sample type. This sequence uses TRBV10-1 and TRBJ2-6; matching of 7 bases hints at TRBD2 as the D gene. The receptor was derived from a woman aged 70-85 years with active COVID-19. Sequencing was carried out using peripheral blood. The DNA sequence reads TGCGCCAGCAGTCGGGGGGCGCATTCTGGGGCCAACGTCCTGACTTTC. Translated, it reads CASSRGAHSGANVLTF.